The clone carrying this T cell receptor beta chain was detected ten times or more. Its target is unknown. There were TCR beta CDR3 regions amplified from RNA transcripts. An initial round of RT-PCR targeting the TCR CDR3 relied on the HTBI primer set. TCRdb fed the multiplex PCR reads into MiXCR, producing one record per CDR3 protein. The data show nearly 250,000 distinct CDR3 sequences, about 16% seen once. The source of the sample is a study of T cells in Graves' hyperthyroidism and ophthalmopathy. Overall study findings and caveats: A model built on 13 V-J features separated ophthalmopathy from stable hyperthyroidism.

Germline assignment: CDR1 SGHVS and CDR2 FNYEAQ. This CDR3 comprises 17 residues. The V segment lost 0 bases and the J segment 7 bases; nucleotides outside the gene matches: 10. This chain connects TRBV7-6 to TRBJ2-1; 9 bases agree with TRBD2. The sequence derives from a young woman with Graves' ophthalmopathy. The specimen was blood. CDR3 amino acids: CASSLALAGVTWNEQFF. CDR3 coding DNA: TGTGCCAGCAGCTTAGCTTTAGCGGGAGTGACTTGGAATGAGCAGTTCTTC.